This T cell receptor beta chain was identified in a study of CD8 T cells in ankylosing spondylitis. Study-level findings and limits: CD8+ disease-linked clones were present at relatively low frequencies in blood. In ankylosing spondylitis blood, a motif of seven or eight highly homologous TCR beta variants appeared characteristic.

MiXCR was run by TCRdb on the 5' RACE reads, yielding one entry per CDR3 protein. Counted here are under 850,000 distinct CDR3 sequences, 15% to 20% occurring once; the ten biggest clones make up approximately 18%. This clonotype was recorded only once. The antigen remains undetermined. The sequencing sample was made of blood, either unsorted or a sorted T cell fraction (not recorded which). The sequence was collected from a male donor with ankylosing spondylitis.

CDR3 region: CASSSPGQGEKLFF. The CDR3 nucleotides are TGTGCCAGTAGTTCACCCGGACAGGGTGAAAAACTGTTTTTT. The rearrangement uses TRBV19 and TRBJ1-4; 8 nucleotides align to TRBD1. The V and J ends lost 5 bases and 7 bases, in that order; junction bases with no gene match: 6. Germline values: CDR1 LNHDA, CDR2 SQIVND (reference sequence). The CDR3 has 14 amino acids.